This TCR beta chain was profiled in a study of cytomegalovirus exposure and HLA in healthy donors. Note on this clone: Its antigen is not identified.

The PCR used 60 Vbeta and 13 Jbeta primers. TCRdb's copy holds only in-frame clones and misses some; the assay was immunoSEQ multiplex PCR. The profile shows roughly 190,000 clones, 73% of them singletons. The CDR3 is 13 residues long. The germline V gene encodes CDR1 GTSNPN and CDR2 SVGIG (reference sequence). Trimming removed 3 bases at V and 2 bases at J, with 10 bases between. Study-wide results and caveats: Later work showed greater clonal expansion in HLA-associated TCR beta chains than in equally common others. The study carried out a later analysis of TCR beta sequences. It associated some 17,000 of them with specific HLA alleles at a false discovery rate of 0.05. TCR association rates varied by HLA locus in a later analysis, with DRB1 highest and HLA-C lowest.

The gene calls are TRBV30 and TRBJ1-2; D uncertain. Sequenced input: PBMCs. This clonotype originated in a woman in her 30s in good health and CMV-seronegative. The chain's CDR3 is CAWSGILNYGYTF. The CDR3 DNA reads TGTGCCTGGAGCGGGATATTGAACTATGGCTACACCTTC.